The 2 T cell receptor beta chains below come from one sample, sequenced in a study of early T cells in non-severe SARS-CoV-2 infection. TCRdb analysed the 5' RACE reads with MiXCR anew, one entry per CDR3 protein. The sample yields some 71,000 distinct CDR3 sequences, roughly 10% seen once. The sample was whole blood. The origin of the receptors is an adult who was a healthcare worker with PCR-confirmed SARS-CoV-2 infection or an uninfected control (not recorded which).

This clonotype showed up just a few times. The chain couples TRBV3-1 to TRBJ2-1, with D possibly TRBD1 on 5 matching bases. V was cut by 1 base and J by 7 bases, with 17 bases left in between. This CDR3 spans 16 amino acids. The germline gives CDR1 LGHDT, CDR2 YNNKEL (reference sequence). CDR3 DNA: TGTGCCAGCAGCCAAGTAGGGGTCGGATCCGGGAATGAGCAGTTCTTC. Residues: CASSQVGVGSGNEQFF.

This clonotype was detected a few times. The chain is built from TRBV28 and TRBJ1-1; D not certain. The germline gives CDR1 MDHEN, CDR2 SYDVKM. There are 12 residues in the CDR3. Trimming cost V 1 base and J 9 bases, with 9 bases left between them. As DNA, the CDR3 is TGTGCCAGCAGTTTATTGTCAGACAAAGCTTTCTTT. Its translation is CASSLLSDKAFF.